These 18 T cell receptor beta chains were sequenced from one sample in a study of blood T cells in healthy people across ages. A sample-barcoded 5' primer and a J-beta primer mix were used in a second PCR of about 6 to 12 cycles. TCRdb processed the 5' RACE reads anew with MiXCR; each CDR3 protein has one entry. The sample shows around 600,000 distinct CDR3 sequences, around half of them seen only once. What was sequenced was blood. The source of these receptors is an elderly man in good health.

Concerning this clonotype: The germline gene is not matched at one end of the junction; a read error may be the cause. The CDR3 DNA reads TGTGTCAGCAGTCCTCCGGGACTTTACTATGGCTACACCTTC. This translates into CVSSPPGLYYGYTF. The chain couples TRBV27 to TRBJ1-2; TRBD1 is a possible D gene (5 bases). The CDR3 loop spans 14 amino acids. Germline V gene data show CDR1 as MNHEY and CDR2 as SMNVEV (reference sequence).

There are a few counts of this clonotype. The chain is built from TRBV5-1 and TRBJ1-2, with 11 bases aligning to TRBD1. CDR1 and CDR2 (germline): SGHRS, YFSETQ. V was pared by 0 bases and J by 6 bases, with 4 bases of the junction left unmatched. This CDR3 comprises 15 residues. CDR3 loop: CASSLEGQGEDGYTF. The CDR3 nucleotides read TGCGCCAGCAGCTTGGAGGGACAGGGGGAAGATGGCTACACCTTC.

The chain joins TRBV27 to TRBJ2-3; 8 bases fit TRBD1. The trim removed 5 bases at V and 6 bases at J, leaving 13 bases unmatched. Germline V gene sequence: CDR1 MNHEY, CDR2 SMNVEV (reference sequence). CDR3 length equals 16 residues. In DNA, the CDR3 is TGTGCCAGCAGTCCAAGACGGACAGGGTTTGGGGATACGCAGTATTTT. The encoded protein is CASSPRRTGFGDTQYF.

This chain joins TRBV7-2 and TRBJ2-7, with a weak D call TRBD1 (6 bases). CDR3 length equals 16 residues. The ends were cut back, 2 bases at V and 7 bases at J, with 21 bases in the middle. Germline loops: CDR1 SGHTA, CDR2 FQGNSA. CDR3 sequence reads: CASSLQGQFKGGEQYF. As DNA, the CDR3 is TGTGCCAGCAGCTTACAGGGGCAATTCAAGGGCGGGGAGCAGTACTTC.

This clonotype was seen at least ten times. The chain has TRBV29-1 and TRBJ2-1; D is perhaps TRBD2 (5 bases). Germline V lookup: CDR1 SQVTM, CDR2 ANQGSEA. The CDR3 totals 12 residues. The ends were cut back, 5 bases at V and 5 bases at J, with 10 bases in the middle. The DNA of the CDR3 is TGCAGCGTTTCCAGCGGAAACAATGAGCAGTTCTTC. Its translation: CSVSSGNNEQFF.

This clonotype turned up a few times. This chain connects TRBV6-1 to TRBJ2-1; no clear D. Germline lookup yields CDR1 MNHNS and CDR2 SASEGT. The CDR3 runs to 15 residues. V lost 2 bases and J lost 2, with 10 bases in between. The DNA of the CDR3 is TGTGCCAGCAGTGAAACGGGCAACCCCTACAATGAGCAGTTCTTC. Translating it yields CASSETGNPYNEQFF.

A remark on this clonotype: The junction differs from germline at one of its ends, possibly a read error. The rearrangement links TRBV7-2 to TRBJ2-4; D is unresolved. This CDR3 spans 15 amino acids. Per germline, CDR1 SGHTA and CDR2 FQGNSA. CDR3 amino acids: CANSFTGFSSNIQYF. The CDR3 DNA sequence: TGTGCCAACAGCTTTACCGGGTTCAGTAGCAACATTCAGTACTTC.

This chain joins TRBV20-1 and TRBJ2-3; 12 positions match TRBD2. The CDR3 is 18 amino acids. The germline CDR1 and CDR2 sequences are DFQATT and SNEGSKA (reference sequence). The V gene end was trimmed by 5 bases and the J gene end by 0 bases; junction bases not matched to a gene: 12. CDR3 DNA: TGCAGTGCTGACGGCGCTAGCGGGAGGGGGTCTAGCACAGATACGCAGTATTTT. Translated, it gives CSADGASGRGSSTDTQYF.

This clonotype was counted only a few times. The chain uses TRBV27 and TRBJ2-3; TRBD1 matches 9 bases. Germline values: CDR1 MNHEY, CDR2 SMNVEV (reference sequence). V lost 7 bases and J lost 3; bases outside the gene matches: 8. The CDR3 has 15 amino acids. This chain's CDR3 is CASIHRDRETDTQYF. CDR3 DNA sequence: TGTGCCAGCATCCACCGGGACAGGGAAACAGATACGCAGTATTTT.

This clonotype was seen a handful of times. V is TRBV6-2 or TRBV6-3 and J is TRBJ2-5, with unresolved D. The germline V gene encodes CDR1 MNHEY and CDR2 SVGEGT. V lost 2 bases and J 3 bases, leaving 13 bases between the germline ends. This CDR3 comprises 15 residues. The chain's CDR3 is CASSYSGMVEETQYF. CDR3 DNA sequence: TGTGCCAGCAGTTACAGTGGAATGGTAGAAGAGACCCAGTACTTC.

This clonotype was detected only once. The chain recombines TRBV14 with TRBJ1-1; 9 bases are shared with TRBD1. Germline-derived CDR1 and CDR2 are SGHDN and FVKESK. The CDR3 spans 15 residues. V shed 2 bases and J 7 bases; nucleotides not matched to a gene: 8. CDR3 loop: CASSQLTGGKSEAFF. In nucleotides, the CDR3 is TGTGCCAGCAGCCAACTAACAGGGGGCAAGAGTGAAGCTTTCTTT.

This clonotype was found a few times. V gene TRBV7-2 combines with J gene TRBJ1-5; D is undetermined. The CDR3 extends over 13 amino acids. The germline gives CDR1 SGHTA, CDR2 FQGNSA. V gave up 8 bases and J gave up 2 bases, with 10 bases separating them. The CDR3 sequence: CASGQLGNQPQHF. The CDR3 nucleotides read TGTGCCAGCGGCCAATTGGGCAATCAGCCCCAGCATTTT.

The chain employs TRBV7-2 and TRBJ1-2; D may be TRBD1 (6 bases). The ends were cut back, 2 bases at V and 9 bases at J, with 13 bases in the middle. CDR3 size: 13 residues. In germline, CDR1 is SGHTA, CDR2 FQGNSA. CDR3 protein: CASSLTGSERYTF. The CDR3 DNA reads TGTGCCAGCAGCTTAACAGGGTCTGAGCGCTACACCTTC.

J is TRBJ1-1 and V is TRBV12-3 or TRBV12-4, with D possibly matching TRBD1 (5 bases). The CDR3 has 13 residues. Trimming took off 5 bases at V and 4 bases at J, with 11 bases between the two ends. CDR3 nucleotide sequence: TGTGCCAGCAGTGTGGGGGATGGCACTGAAGCTTTCTTT. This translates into CASSVGDGTEAFF.

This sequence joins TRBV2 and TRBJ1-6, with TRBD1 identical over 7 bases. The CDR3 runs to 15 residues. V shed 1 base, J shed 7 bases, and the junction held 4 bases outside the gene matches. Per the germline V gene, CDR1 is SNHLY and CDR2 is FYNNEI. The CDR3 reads CASSEVRGQNSPLHF. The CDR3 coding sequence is TGTGCCAGCAGTGAAGTGAGGGGGCAAAATTCACCCCTCCACTTT.

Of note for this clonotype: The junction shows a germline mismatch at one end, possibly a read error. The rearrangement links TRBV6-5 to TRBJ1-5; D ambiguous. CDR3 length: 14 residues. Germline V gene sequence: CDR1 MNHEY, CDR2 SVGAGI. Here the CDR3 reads CTSSSWQGNQPQHF. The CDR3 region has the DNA TGTACCAGCAGTTCCTGGCAGGGCAATCAGCCCCAGCATTTT.

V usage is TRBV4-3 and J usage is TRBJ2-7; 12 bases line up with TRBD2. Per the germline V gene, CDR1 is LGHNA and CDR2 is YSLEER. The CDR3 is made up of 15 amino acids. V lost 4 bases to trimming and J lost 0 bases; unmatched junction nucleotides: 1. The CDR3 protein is CASSLTSGGSYEQYF. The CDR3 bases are TGCGCCAGCAGCCTGACTAGCGGGGGCTCCTACGAGCAGTACTTC.

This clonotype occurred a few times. The CDR3 protein is CSASGVLDQPQHF. The CDR3 DNA sequence: TGCAGTGCTAGTGGGGTCCTGGATCAGCCCCAGCATTTT. V usage is TRBV20-1 and J usage is TRBJ1-5; D gene unclear. The CDR3 totals 13 residues. Germline loops: CDR1 DFQATT, CDR2 SNEGSKA (reference sequence). The ends were cut back, 3 bases at V and 5 bases at J, with 11 bases in the middle.